These T cell receptor beta chains were read from a single sample in a study of blood T cell repertoires in COVID-19. The protocol was immunoSEQ multiplex PCR, while the TCRdb copy is restricted to in-frame clones and leaves out a portion. The table has around 380,000 clones, about 90% seen once. Source material: PBMCs or T cells enriched from blood (not recorded which). These receptors all stem from a man aged 25 to 40 who had recovered from COVID-19. The CDR3 runs from the conserved cysteine through the conserved F or W. The D gene is left open where the match is weak. Size values are once, few and many counts, or a class for expanded clones, and some rows have none.

cdr3_length	v_call	d_call	clone_size	j_call	cdr3_nt	cdr3_aa
16	TRBV7-2	TRBD1	.	TRBJ2-5	TGTGCCAGCAGCTTAGGGGGGACAGGCCATCAAGAGACCCAGTACTTC	CASSLGGTGHQETQYF
12	TRBV5-6	.	.	TRBJ2-7	TGTGCCAGCAGCTTGGGGGGAGTCGAGCAGTACTTC	CASSLGGVEQYF
13	TRBV12-3/TRBV12-4	.	.	TRBJ2-2	TGTGCCAGCAGTCAAAGACGAGGAGGGGAGCTGTTTTTT	CASSQRRGGELFF
13	TRBV11-3	.	.	TRBJ1-1	TGTGCCAGCAGCCGACAGCCGAACACTGAAGCTTTCTTT	CASSRQPNTEAFF
16	TRBV4-1	.	.	TRBJ1-2	TGCGCCAGCAGCCAAGAGATGGGCAGGGGAGGGTATGGCTACACCTTC	CASSQEMGRGGYGYTF
15	TRBV30	TRBD1	.	TRBJ1-2	TGTGCCTGGAGTGTACCGGAGACAGGGGAAGATGGCTACACCTTC	CAWSVPETGEDGYTF
14	TRBV6-5	TRBD1	.	TRBJ1-5	TGTGCCAGCAGCCCCACAGGGGAAGTTCAGCCCCAGCATTTT	CASSPTGEVQPQHF
14	TRBV29-1	.	.	TRBJ2-1	TGCAGCTCCGGTTGGGCGGGCTCCCGGGGGGAGCAGTTCTTC	CSSGWAGSRGEQFF
14	TRBV27	TRBD2	.	TRBJ2-1	TGTGCCAGCAGTCAGGCCGGGGGGGGAAATGAGCAGTTCTTC	CASSQAGGGNEQFF
14	TRBV5-1	.	once	TRBJ2-1	TGCGCCAGCAGCTCCGGGACACCGGGTGATGAGCAGTTCTTC	CASSSGTPGDEQFF
12	TRBV7-2	.	.	TRBJ2-5	TGTGCCAGCGCCAGACAGGGAGGGACCCAGTACTTC	CASARQGGTQYF
15	TRBV9	TRBD1	.	TRBJ2-3	TGTGCCAGCAGCACCACGACAGGGGGCACAGATACGCAGTATTTT	CASSTTTGGTDTQYF
16	TRBV4-2	TRBD1	.	TRBJ2-2	TGTGCCAGCAGCCGAACAGGGGAACGTTCAACCGGGGAGCTGTTTTTT	CASSRTGERSTGELFF
13	TRBV27	.	.	TRBJ1-4	TGTGCCAGCATCGGGGGCGGGGGTGAAAAACTGTTTTTT	CASIGGGGEKLFF